This record looks at one TCR beta chain sequence and its context. Its target is not known. The source of the sample is a study of long-term antiretroviral therapy in people with HIV. CDR1 is SEHNR and CDR2 is FQNEAQ in the germline V gene (reference sequence). V lost 4 bases, J lost 4 bases, and 9 bases stayed unmatched. This CDR3 has 15 amino acids. General study points: Pre-ART expanded clones dominated the repertoire at every time point.

Samples were assayed with immunoSEQ v3.0 at survey level. Assay: immunoSEQ multiplex PCR; the TCRdb copy retains only in-frame clones and omits some. The repertoire holds fewer than 20,000 clones, approximately 81% seen once, with roughly an eighth in the top ten. The gene calls are TRBV7-9 and TRBJ2-7, with TRBD2 identical over 8 bases. This sample comprised unsorted PBMCs, obtained 0.3 years after starting antiretroviral therapy. This clonotype was obtained from a woman aged 45-60 years with HIV. CDR3 coding DNA: TGTGCCAGCAGCTCCCGGGGAGCGGGGGTTTACGAGCAGTACTTC. It is translated as CASSSRGAGVYEQYF. Combining the CDR3 with reference TRBV7-9 and TRBJ2-7 gives the whole variable domain DTGVSQNPRHKITKRGQNVTFRCDPISEHNRLYWYRQTLGQGPEFLTYFQNEAQLEKSRLLSDRFSAERPKGSFSTLEIQRTEQGDSAMYLCASSSRGAGVYEQYFGPGTRLTVT.